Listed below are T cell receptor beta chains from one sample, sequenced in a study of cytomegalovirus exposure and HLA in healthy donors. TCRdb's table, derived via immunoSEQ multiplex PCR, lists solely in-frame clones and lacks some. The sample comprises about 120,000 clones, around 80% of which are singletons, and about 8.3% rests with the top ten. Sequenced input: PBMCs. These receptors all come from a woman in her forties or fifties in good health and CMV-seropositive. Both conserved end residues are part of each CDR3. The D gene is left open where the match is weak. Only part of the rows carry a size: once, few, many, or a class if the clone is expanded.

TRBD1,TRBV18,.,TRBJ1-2,CASSPGTGEDYGYTF,TGTGCCAGCTCACCTGGGACAGGGGAAGACTATGGCTACACCTTC
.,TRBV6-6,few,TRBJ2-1,CASSTLQGGEQFF,TGTGCCAGCAGCACCCTCCAGGGAGGTGAGCAGTTCTTC
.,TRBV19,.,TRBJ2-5,CASSKGPTGRETQYF,TGTGCCAGTAGTAAGGGGCCGACGGGGAGGGAGACCCAGTACTTC
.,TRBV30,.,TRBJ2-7,CAWSGGQPYEQYF,TGTGCCTGGAGTGGCGGACAGCCCTACGAGCAGTACTTC
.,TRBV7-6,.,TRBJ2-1,CASSLGIGFYNEQFF,TGTGCCAGCAGCTTAGGAATCGGGTTTTACAATGAGCAGTTCTTC
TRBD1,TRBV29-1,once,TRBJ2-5,CSGRTGGETQYF,TGCAGCGGCCGGACAGGCGGAGAGACCCAGTACTTC
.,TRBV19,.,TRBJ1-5,CASRGLLAGNQPQHF,TGTGCCAGTAGAGGTCTGCTTGCGGGCAATCAGCCCCAGCATTTT
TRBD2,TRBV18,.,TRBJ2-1,CASSPRPSGSSYNEQFF,TGTGCCAGCTCACCACGGCCTAGCGGGAGCTCCTACAATGAGCAGTTCTTC
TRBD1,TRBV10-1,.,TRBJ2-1,CASYDRGRDDNEQFF,TGCGCCAGCTATGACAGGGGGCGAGACGACAATGAGCAGTTCTTC
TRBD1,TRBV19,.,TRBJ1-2,CASSAPGQQYGYTF,TGTGCCAGTAGTGCCCCGGGACAGCAGTATGGCTACACCTTC
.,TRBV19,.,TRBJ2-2,CASSILMVDYQNTGELFF,TGTGCCAGTAGTATATTAATGGTCGACTATCAGAACACCGGGGAGCTGTTTTTT
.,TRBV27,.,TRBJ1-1,CASRPLPTRGKNTEAFF,TGTGCCAGCAGGCCCCTCCCGACAAGGGGGAAGAACACTGAAGCTTTCTTT
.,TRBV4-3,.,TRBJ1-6,CASSQDPGPYSPLHF,TGCGCCAGCAGCCAAGACCCGGGTCCGTATTCACCCCTCCACTTT
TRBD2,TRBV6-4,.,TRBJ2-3,CASSDLGGSTQYF,TGTGCCAGCAGTGACTTGGGCGGGAGTACGCAGTATTTT
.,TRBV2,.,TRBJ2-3,CASSDEGVDTQYF,TGTGCCAGCAGTGACGAGGGGGTGGATACGCAGTATTTT
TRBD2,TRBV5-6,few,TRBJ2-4,CASSSISGRVNIQYF,TGTGCCAGCAGCTCAATTAGCGGGAGAGTAAACATTCAGTACTTC
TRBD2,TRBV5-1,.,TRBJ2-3,CASSLAGTSGGPAIADTQYF,TGCGCCAGCAGCTTGGCCGGGACTAGCGGGGGTCCAGCGATAGCAGATACGCAGTATTTT
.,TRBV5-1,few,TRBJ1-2,CASSPEVVYGYTF,TGCGCCAGCAGCCCCGAGGTCGTCTATGGCTACACCTTC
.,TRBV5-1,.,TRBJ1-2,CASTVDRPQANYGYTF,TGCGCCAGCACAGTAGACAGACCCCAAGCTAACTATGGCTACACCTTC
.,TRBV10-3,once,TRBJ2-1,CAIGGTAAHEQFF,TGTGCCATTGGTGGCACCGCGGCACATGAGCAGTTCTTC
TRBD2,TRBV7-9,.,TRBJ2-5,CASSPYSGAIQETQYF,TGTGCCAGCAGCCCCTATAGCGGGGCCATCCAAGAGACCCAGTACTTC
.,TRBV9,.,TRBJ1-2,CASSQGKNYGYTF,TGTGCCAGCAGCCAGGGGAAAAACTATGGCTACACCTTC
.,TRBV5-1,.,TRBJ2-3,CASSFEGSDTQYF,TGCGCCAGCAGCTTTGAGGGTTCAGATACGCAGTATTTT
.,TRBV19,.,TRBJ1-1,CASSYRVGTEAFF,TGTGCCAGTAGCTACAGGGTAGGGACTGAAGCTTTCTTT